This TCR beta chain originates from a study of blood T cell repertoires in COVID-19. Turning to the study itself: COVID-19 samples, acute and convalescent, were from the United States, Italy and Spain.

This CDR3 is 16 amino acids long. V was shortened by 1 base and J by 0 bases, with 12 bases between the two germline ends. Germline CDR1 and CDR2: SEHNR and FQNEAQ (reference sequence). Sequencing used immunoSEQ multiplex PCR; TCRdb keeps in-frame clones, though not all of them. Of about 98,000 clones listed, about 81% are singletons. The sequencing input was peripheral blood. This chain joins TRBV7-9 and TRBJ2-5; no definite D call. The TCR originated in an elderly man with acute or convalescent COVID-19. The CDR3 sequence is CASSLGQAIDQETQYF. The DNA for the CDR3 is TGTGCCAGCAGCTTAGGGCAGGCCATAGACCAAGAGACCCAGTACTTC. Complete variable domain (other parts from reference TRBV7-9 and TRBJ2-5): DTGVSQNPRHKITKRGQNVTFRCDPISEHNRLYWYRQTLGQGPEFLTYFQNEAQLEKSRLLSDRFSAERPKGSFSTLEIQRTEQGDSAMYLCASSLGQAIDQETQYFGPGTRLLVL.